This T cell receptor (beta chain) was found in a study of radiation and T cells in renal cell carcinoma. The time point is: blood 4 weeks post-SBRT, at nephrectomy. Treatment of the sample: 15 Gy SBRT to primary tumor, nephrectomy 4 weeks later. The CDR3 sequence is 12 residues long. The V end was cut by 3 bases, the J end by 2 bases, with 3 bases between. Germline V gene sequence: CDR1 KGHSH, CDR2 LQKENI. Sequencing used immunoSEQ multiplex PCR; TCRdb keeps in-frame clones, though not all of them. The data contain roughly 170,000 clones, 88% of them singletons. This specimen consisted of blood, obtained from a patient whose treatment included radiotherapy and nephrectomy. This rearrangement joins TRBV18 to TRBJ2-3; D is undetermined. The origin of this receptor is a woman in her forties or fifties with renal cell carcinoma. CDR3 nucleotide sequence: TGTGCCAGCTCACCCCCCACAGATACGCAGTATTTT. Its translation: CASSPPTDTQYF. The full variable domain, in which reference TRBV18 and TRBJ2-3 provide the parts outside the CDR3, is NAGVMQNPRHLVRRRGQEARLRCSPMKGHSHVYWYRQLPEEGLKFMVYLQKENIIDESGMPKERFSAEFPKEGPSILRIQQVVRGDSAAYFCASSPPTDTQYFGPGTRLTVL.